This T cell receptor beta chain was identified during a study of T cells in Graves' hyperthyroidism and ophthalmopathy. Overall study context: The initial diagnosis was the point when peripheral blood was collected, ahead of any treatment. General study findings and limits: By a 13 V-J model, ophthalmopathy was set apart from stable hyperthyroidism. Also found in blood were most expanded thyroid clonotypes above 0.001.

TCR beta CDR3 regions were amplified from RNA. TCR CDR3 underwent first-round RT-PCR with the HTBI primer set. A single record per CDR3 protein comes from TCRdb applying MiXCR to the multiplex PCR reads. The sample yields about 560,000 distinct CDR3 sequences, approximately 14% seen once. Germline CDR1 reads SQVTM; CDR2 reads ANQGSEA. This CDR3 is 14 amino acids long. V lost 3 bases, J lost 0 bases, and 9 bases lay in between. To note about this clonotype: What it recognizes is unknown.

The TCR was taken from a woman aged 25-40 years with Graves' hyperthyroidism. The sequenced sample was blood. V and J are TRBV29-1 and TRBJ2-1, with D unclear. The CDR3 coding sequence is TGCAGCGTTGAGGTCGGCAGCTCCTACAATGAGCAGTTCTTC. It encodes CSVEVGSSYNEQFF.